Here is one T cell receptor (beta chain) with its context. The antigen this receptor binds is unknown. No much larger clone exists at a distance of one base, and base qualities are not known. Reading the label with the study, this specimen's time point is: about 28 days (+/-7) after the second vaccine dose. Because spike-specific TCR depth and breadth did not differ between the two schedules, AZD1222 recipients who got a second dose at roughly 4 weeks were pooled with those who got a second dose at roughly 12 weeks. Vaccinee samples came from UK trials COV001 and COV002, including a single-blind randomized controlled phase 2/3 trial of AZD1222 (ChAdOx1 nCoV-19) in healthy adults. For TCRbeta chain sequencing, PBMC samples from trial participants were taken at day 0 and at day 28 after the second dose. This record belongs to a study of T cell responses to AZD1222 COVID-19 vaccine (TCRdb year 2021). As for the study more broadly: A total of around 240 trial participants underwent TCR sequencing, of whom 200 to 220 had received two doses of AZD1222 and some 26 had received two doses of the MenACWY control vaccine. Trial participants were enrolled into age subgroups of 18-55, 56-69 and 70-plus years, which contained 148, 28 and 57 TCR-sequenced participants, respectively. Overall results and qualifications from the work: Conclusions about previously exposed vaccinees are limited, since just five to seven AZD1222 recipients were seropositive for SARS-CoV-2 at baseline. Participants were mostly white British and included more females than males, and it was suggested by the authors that clonal diversity may have been underestimated. The 56-69-year group was small, and its depth increase did not reach significance, likely because of low power. After two AZD1222 doses, both the breadth and the depth of spike-specific TCRs were significantly higher than at day 0 and than in MenACWY recipients. No day 14 peak-response samples were available, so repertoires were characterized only after the peak T cell response. CD4 TCRs associated with the vaccine covered the entire spike protein, and the dominant responses were in regions 160-218 and 743-854. Reportedly, close to half of the unique spike-specific TCRs recognized epitopes lying outside the regions that are mutated in the B.1.351 and B.1.1.7 variants.

The CDR3 sequence holds 16 residues, the cysteine and phenylalanine included. The DNA shown is the 48-base CDR3, in frame from base 1. For CDR1 and CDR2, the germline V gene lists ENHRY and SYGVKD. V and J lose 0 bases and 7 bases, and a span of 15 bases separates them. The CDR3 regions of human TCRbeta chains were subjected to immunosequencing. Per the source publication's procedure: Repertoire TCRs were checked for matches against a reference library of SARS-CoV-2-specific TCRs that had been generated using the MIRA antigen-specificity platform. Breadth meant the fraction of unique TCRs that were SARS-CoV-2-associated, whereas depth meant the fraction of total T cells that were SARS-CoV-2-associated. Using the MIRA data, each spike-specific TCR was assigned both to the spike region to which the TCR was reactive and to a CD4 or CD8 class. Log10-transformed breadth and depth values were compared by one-way ANOVA with Sidak's multiple comparisons tests. In its TCRdb copy, this immuneACCESS table keeps in-frame sequences only and misses some clones. Where compared with another copy, unresolved V genes explain less than half of these, and the others have no known cause. The V and J calls and clone size were taken over from that table, and D and trimming were inferred from the DNA. Counted in this sample were more than 150,000 clones; about nine tenths of them appeared once. The leading ten clones occupy 1.9% of the sample.

The rearranged segments are TRBV10-3 and TRBJ2-2; no D gene can be assigned with confidence. This clonotype was obtained from an adult who received the AZD1222 COVID-19 vaccine. This specimen was peripheral blood, taken 28 days after the second AZD1222 dose. CDR3 region: CAISESALTYGGELFF. DNA sequence: TGTGCCATCAGTGAGTCCGCCCTGACCTATGGCGGGGAGCTGTTTTTT.